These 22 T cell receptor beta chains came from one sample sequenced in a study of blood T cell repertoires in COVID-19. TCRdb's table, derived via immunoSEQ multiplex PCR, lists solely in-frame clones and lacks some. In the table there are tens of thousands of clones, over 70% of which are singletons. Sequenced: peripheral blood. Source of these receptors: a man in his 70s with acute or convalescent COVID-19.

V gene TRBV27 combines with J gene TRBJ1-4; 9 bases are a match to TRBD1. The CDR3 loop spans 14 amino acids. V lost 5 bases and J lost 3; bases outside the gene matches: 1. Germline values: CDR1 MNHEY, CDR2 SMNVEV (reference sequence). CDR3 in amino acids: CASSHRGPNEKLFF. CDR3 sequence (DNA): TGTGCCAGCAGTCACAGGGGGCCTAATGAAAAACTGTTTTTT.

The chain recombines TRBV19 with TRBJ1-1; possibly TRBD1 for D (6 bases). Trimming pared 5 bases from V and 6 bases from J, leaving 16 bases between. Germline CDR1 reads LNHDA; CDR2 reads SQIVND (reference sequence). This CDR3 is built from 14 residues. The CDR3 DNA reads TGTGCCAGTAGTGGCGGTGACAGGCAGTCTGAAGCTTTCTTT. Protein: CASSGGDRQSEAFF.

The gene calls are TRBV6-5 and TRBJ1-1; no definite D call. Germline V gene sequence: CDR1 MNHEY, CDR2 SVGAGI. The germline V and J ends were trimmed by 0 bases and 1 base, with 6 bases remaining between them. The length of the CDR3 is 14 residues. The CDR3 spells CASSYSGGNTEAFF. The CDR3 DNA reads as TGTGCCAGCAGTTACTCAGGAGGGAACACTGAAGCTTTCTTT.

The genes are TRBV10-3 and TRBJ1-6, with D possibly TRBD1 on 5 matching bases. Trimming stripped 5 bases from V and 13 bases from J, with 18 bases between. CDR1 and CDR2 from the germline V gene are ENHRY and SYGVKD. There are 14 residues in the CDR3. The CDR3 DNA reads TGTGCCATCAGTATGACTGTGGAGGGGCGTCCCCTCCACTTT. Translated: CAISMTVEGRPLHF.

CDR3 in DNA: TGTGCCAGCAGCCTAGGACCGGGAGAGACGGGCAATCAGCCCCAGCATTTT. Protein product: CASSLGPGETGNQPQHF. The rearrangement uses TRBV27 and TRBJ1-5; D uncertain. The CDR3 contains 17 residues. V was pared by 6 bases and J by 2 bases, with 20 bases between. Germline CDR1 and CDR2: MNHEY and SMNVEV (reference sequence).

The CDR3 region has the DNA TGTGCCTGGAACAGGGACAATTCACCCCTCCACTTT. Protein: CAWNRDNSPLHF. V usage is TRBV30 and J usage is TRBJ1-6, with a tentative D call TRBD1 (6 bases). Per germline, CDR1 GTSNPN and CDR2 SVGIG (reference sequence). The V end was cut by 4 bases, the J end by 7 bases, with 8 bases between. The CDR3 has 12 amino acids.

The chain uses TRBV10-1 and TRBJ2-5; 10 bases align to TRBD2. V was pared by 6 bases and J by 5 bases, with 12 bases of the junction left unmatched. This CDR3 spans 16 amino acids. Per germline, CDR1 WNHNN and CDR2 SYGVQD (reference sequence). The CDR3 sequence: CASRASGRGKVETQYF. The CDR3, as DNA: TGCGCCAGCAGGGCTAGCGGGAGAGGGAAGGTTGAGACCCAGTACTTC.

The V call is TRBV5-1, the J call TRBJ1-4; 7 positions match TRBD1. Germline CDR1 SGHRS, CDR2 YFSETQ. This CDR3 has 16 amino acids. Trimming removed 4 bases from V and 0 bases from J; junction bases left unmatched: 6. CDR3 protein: CASSPGDSSTNEKLFF. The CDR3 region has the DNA TGCGCCAGCAGCCCTGGGGACAGTTCAACTAATGAAAAACTGTTTTTT.

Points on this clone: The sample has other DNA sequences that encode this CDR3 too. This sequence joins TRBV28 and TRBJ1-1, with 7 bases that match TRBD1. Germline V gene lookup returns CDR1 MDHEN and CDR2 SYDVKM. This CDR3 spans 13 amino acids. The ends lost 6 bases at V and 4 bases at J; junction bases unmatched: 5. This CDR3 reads CASSRQGGTEAFF. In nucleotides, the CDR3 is TGTGCCAGCAGCAGGCAGGGGGGCACTGAAGCTTTCTTT. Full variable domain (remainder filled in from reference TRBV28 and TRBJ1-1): DVKVTQSSRYLVKRTGEKVFLECVQDMDHENMFWYRQDPGLGLRLIYFSYDVKMKEKGDIPEGYSVSREKKERFSLILESASTNQTSMYLCASSRQGGTEAFFGQGTRLTVV.

The CDR3 here is CASSPSTDNYGYTF. CDR3 sequence (DNA): TGTGCCAGCTCACCCTCCACAGACAACTATGGCTACACCTTC. The chain employs TRBV18 and TRBJ1-2; no clear D gene. Germline lookup yields CDR1 KGHSH and CDR2 LQKENI. This CDR3 region has 14 residues. Trimming pared 3 bases from V and 2 bases from J, leaving 10 bases between.

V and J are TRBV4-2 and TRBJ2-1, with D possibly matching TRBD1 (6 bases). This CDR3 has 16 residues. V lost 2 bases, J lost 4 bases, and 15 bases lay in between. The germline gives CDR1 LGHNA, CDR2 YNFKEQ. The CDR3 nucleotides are TGTGCCAGCAGCCAACTACTTCCCCAGGGGTACAATGAGCAGTTCTTC. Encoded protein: CASSQLLPQGYNEQFF.

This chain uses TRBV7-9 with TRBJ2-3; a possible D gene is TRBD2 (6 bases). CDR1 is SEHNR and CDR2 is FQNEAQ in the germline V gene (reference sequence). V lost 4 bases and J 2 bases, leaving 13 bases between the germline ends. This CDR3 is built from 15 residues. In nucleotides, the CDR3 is TGTGCCAGCAGCTATATTTGGACTACCACAGATACGCAGTATTTT. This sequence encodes CASSYIWTTTDTQYF.

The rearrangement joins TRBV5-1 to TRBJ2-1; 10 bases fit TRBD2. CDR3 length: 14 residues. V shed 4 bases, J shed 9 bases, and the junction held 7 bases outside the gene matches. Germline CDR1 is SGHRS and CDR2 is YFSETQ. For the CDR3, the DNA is TGCGCCAGCAGCGCCCCTTTAGCGGGAGGTGAGCAGTTCTTC. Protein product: CASSAPLAGGEQFF.

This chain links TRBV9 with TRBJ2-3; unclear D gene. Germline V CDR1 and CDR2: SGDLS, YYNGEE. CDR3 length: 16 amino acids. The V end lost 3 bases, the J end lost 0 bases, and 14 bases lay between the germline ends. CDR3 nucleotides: TGTGCCAGCAGCGCCTTATACTCTAATAGCACAGATACGCAGTATTTT. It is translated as CASSALYSNSTDTQYF.

CDR3 in amino acids: CASSFRQTYEQYF. DNA for the CDR3: TGTGCCAGCAGCTTCAGACAGACCTACGAGCAGTACTTC. The chain has TRBV7-9 and TRBJ2-7, with a weak D call TRBD1 (5 bases). The CDR3 is 13 residues long. Trimming took off 3 bases at V and 2 bases at J, with 8 bases between the two ends. Germline V lookup: CDR1 SEHNR, CDR2 FQNEAQ (reference sequence).

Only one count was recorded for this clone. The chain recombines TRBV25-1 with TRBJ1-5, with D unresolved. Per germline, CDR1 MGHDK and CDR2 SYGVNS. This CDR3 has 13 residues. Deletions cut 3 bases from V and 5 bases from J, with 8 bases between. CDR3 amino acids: CASSEAGDQPQHF. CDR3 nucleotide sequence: TGTGCCAGCAGTGAGGCAGGCGATCAGCCCCAGCATTTT.

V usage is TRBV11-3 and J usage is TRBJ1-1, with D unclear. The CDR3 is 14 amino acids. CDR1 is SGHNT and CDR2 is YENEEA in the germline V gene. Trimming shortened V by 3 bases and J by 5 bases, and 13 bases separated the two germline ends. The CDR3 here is CASSFRGGETEAFF. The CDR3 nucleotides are TGTGCCAGCAGCTTCCGAGGAGGCGAGACTGAAGCTTTCTTT.

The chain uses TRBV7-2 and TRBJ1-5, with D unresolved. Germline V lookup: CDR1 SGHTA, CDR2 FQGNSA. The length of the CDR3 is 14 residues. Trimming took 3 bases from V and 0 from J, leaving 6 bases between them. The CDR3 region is CASSFGYSNQPQHF. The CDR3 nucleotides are TGTGCCAGCAGCTTCGGTTATAGCAATCAGCCCCAGCATTTT. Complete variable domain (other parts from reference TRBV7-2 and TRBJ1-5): GAGVSQSPSNKVTEKGKDVELRCDPISGHTALYWYRQSLGQGLEFLIYFQGNSAPDKSGLPSDRFSAERTGGSVSTLTIQRTQQEDSAVYLCASSFGYSNQPQHFGDGTRLSIL.

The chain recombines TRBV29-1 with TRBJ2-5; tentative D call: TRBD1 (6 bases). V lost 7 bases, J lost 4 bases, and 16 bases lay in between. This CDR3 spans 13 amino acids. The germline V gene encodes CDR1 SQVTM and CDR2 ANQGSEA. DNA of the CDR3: TGCAGCGGTGTCACAGGGCACCGAGAGACCCAGTACTTC. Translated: CSGVTGHRETQYF.

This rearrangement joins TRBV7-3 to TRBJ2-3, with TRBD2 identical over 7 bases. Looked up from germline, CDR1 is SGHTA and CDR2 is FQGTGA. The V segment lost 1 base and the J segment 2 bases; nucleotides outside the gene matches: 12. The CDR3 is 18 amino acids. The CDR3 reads CASSLRGVGREATDTQYF. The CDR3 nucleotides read TGTGCCAGCAGCTTAAGGGGAGTGGGTCGGGAGGCCACAGATACGCAGTATTTT.

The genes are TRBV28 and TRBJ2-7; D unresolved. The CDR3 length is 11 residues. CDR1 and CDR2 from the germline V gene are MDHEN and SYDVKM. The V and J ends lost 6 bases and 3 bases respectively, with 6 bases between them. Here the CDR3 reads CASRISYEQYF. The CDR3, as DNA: TGTGCCAGCAGGATCAGCTACGAGCAGTACTTC.

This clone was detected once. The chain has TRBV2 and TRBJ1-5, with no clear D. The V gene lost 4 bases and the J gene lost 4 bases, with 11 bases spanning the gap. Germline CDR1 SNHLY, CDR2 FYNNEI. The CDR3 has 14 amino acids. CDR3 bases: TGTGCCAGCAGTGTGACTGCCGGGAATCAGCCCCAGCATTTT. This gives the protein CASSVTAGNQPQHF. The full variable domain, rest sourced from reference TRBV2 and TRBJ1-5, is EPEVTQTPSHQVTQMGQEVILRCVPISNHLYFYWYRQILGQKVEFLVSFYNNEISEKSEIFDDQFSVERPDGSNFTLKIRSTKLEDSAMYFCASSVTAGNQPQHFGDGTRLSIL.